This T cell receptor beta chain was sequenced in a study of a mutant IDH1 vaccine in newly diagnosed glioma. The time point denotes: week 23, last vaccination. Mutant IDH1 20-mer peptide, at 300 ug, made up each vaccine dose, with topical imiquimod. Assay: immunoSEQ multiplex PCR; the TCRdb copy retains only in-frame clones and omits some. The profile shows 70,000 to 90,000 clones, 85% of them singletons. Germline V gene lookup returns CDR1 MNHEY and CDR2 SVGAGI. Between the trimmed V and J ends, which lost 2 bases and 10 bases, there was a span of 14 bases. This CDR3 is built from 14 residues. On this clone: Its matching antigen is unknown.

The specimen was PBMCs, collected from a glioma patient whose treatment included an IDH1 peptide vaccine. The origin of this receptor is a man younger than 40 with glioma. Some clones in this sample may be carry-over from other donors' samples. V and J are TRBV6-5 and TRBJ1-4, with D maybe TRBD1 (5 bases). CDR3 region: CASSYKGSGRKLFF. As DNA, the CDR3 is TGTGCCAGCAGTTACAAGGGCTCAGGGCGAAAACTGTTTTTT.